These 22 T cell receptor beta chains were sequenced from one sample in a study of blood T cell repertoires in COVID-19. TCRdb keeps only in-frame clones here, not all; method: immunoSEQ multiplex PCR. The table has 250,000 to 350,000 clones, 80% to 90% seen once. The specimen sequenced was PBMCs or T cells enriched from blood (not recorded which). The receptor source for this set is a woman aged 18-30 years who had recovered from COVID-19.

The chain employs TRBV6-2 or TRBV6-3 and TRBJ1-4; D is perhaps TRBD1 (5 bases). V lost 2 bases to trimming and J lost 6 bases, with 7 bases between them. CDR3 size: 13 residues. The germline V gene encodes CDR1 MNHEY and CDR2 SVGEGT. The CDR3 spells CASSYKGYEKLFF. DNA of the CDR3: TGTGCCAGCAGTTACAAGGGGTATGAAAAACTGTTTTTT.

The rearrangement uses TRBV6-5 and TRBJ1-5, with D hard to call. In germline, CDR1 is MNHEY, CDR2 SVGAGI. The CDR3 totals 14 residues. Trimming left V 6 bases short and J 2 bases short, with 11 bases between. CDR3 sequence: CASSTSLGNQPQHF. The CDR3 region has the DNA TGTGCCAGCAGCACTTCATTGGGCAATCAGCCCCAGCATTTT.

This clone was counted once. The chain carries TRBV6-5 and TRBJ1-1, with a weak D call TRBD1 (5 bases). V lost 0 bases and J lost 4, with 15 bases in between. The V gene's germline CDR1 is MNHEY and CDR2 SVGAGI. CDR3 length equals 16 residues. CDR3 protein: CASSYSRLGGVTEAFF. The CDR3 DNA reads TGTGCCAGCAGTTACTCGAGACTGGGAGGGGTCACTGAAGCTTTCTTT.

The chain is built from TRBV10-2 and TRBJ1-2; 7 bases map to TRBD1. The trim removed 0 bases at V and 8 bases at J, leaving 12 bases unmatched. This CDR3 has 16 residues. The germline V gene encodes CDR1 WSHSY and CDR2 SAAADI. DNA for the CDR3: TGCGCCAGCAGTGAGTCCCAGACAGGGTTCAGTGGCGGCTACACCTTC. Translated, it gives CASSESQTGFSGGYTF.

The rearrangement uses TRBV28 and TRBJ1-5; 7 positions agree with TRBD1. The CDR3 covers 15 residues. Germline trimming cut 1 base from V and 7 bases from J; bases unmatched to any gene: 7. In germline, CDR1 is MDHEN, CDR2 SYDVKM. Written as DNA, the CDR3 is TGTGCCAGCAGTTTATCTAGGGGGCTTGGACAGCCCCAGCATTTT. Protein product: CASSLSRGLGQPQHF.

The chain is built from TRBV5-8 and TRBJ1-2, with 11 bases aligning to TRBD1. The CDR3 has 15 amino acids. The V gene end was trimmed by 1 base and the J gene end by 8 bases; junction bases not matched to a gene: 7. CDR1 is SGHTS and CDR2 is YDEGEE in the germline V gene. This CDR3 reads CASSLPQDRGRGYTF. CDR3 coding DNA: TGTGCCAGCAGCTTGCCCCAGGACAGGGGGCGAGGCTACACCTTC.

In its sample, this clone was seen once. The J gene is TRBJ2-3, the V gene TRBV3-1 (or the pseudogene TRBV3-2), with 12 bases that match TRBD2. The ends lost 4 bases at V and 3 bases at J; junction bases unmatched: 5. The CDR3 spans 16 residues. Germline lookup yields CDR1 LGHDT and CDR2 YNNKEL (reference sequence). This CDR3 is CASSPTSGGGTDTQYF. CDR3 coding DNA: TGTGCCAGCAGCCCGACTAGCGGGGGTGGTACAGATACGCAGTATTTT.

The genes are TRBV6-5 and TRBJ2-1, with 7 bases identical to TRBD2. This CDR3 is 16 amino acids long. After removal of 4 bases from V and 4 bases from J, the junction contained 10 bases not matched to a gene. Germline CDR1 MNHEY, CDR2 SVGAGI. CDR3 in DNA: TGTGCCAGCAGTTCGGGGGGAGGGTGGAGTTACAATGAGCAGTTCTTC. This translates into CASSSGGGWSYNEQFF.

V gene TRBV30 combines with J gene TRBJ1-1; D remains unclear. The CDR3 is 17 amino acids. V lost 0 bases to trimming and J lost 2 bases, with 19 bases between them. The germline V gene has CDR1 GTSNPN and CDR2 SVGIG (reference sequence). The CDR3: CAWSVLRGTLGNTEAFF. As DNA, the CDR3 is TGTGCCTGGAGTGTACTGCGGGGAACCTTGGGAAACACTGAAGCTTTCTTT.

The chain carries TRBV3-1 (or the pseudogene TRBV3-2) and TRBJ1-4, with D possibly matching TRBD1 (6 bases). This CDR3 comprises 16 residues. The germline gives CDR1 LGHDT, CDR2 YNNKEL (reference sequence). V gave up 4 bases and J gave up 8 bases, with 20 bases separating them. CDR3 in DNA: TGTGCCAGCAGCCCTGGCGGGGGCCGGGAACGGGAAAAACTGTTTTTT. It yields the protein CASSPGGGREREKLFF.

On this clone: The same CDR3 can be traced to other DNA sequences in this sample. The V and J genes are TRBV5-1 and TRBJ2-2; D may be TRBD1 (5 bases). CDR1 and CDR2 from the germline V gene are SGHRS and YFSETQ. The germline V and J ends were trimmed by 2 bases and 8 bases, with 7 bases remaining between them. This CDR3 has 12 residues. For the CDR3, the DNA is TGCGCCAGCAGCTTCAGGGTGGGGGAGCTGTTTTTT. Its translation is CASSFRVGELFF.

V is TRBV27 and J is TRBJ2-7; no clear D. The CDR3 is 12 amino acids. Trimming cost V 4 bases and J 9 bases, with 13 bases left between them. Germline lookup yields CDR1 MNHEY and CDR2 SMNVEV (reference sequence). The CDR3 loop reads CASSSHRGGQYF. CDR3 DNA: TGTGCCAGCAGTTCCCATCGAGGCGGGCAGTACTTC.

A note on this clone: The same CDR3 is also encoded by other DNA sequences in this sample. The rearrangement links TRBV6-1 to TRBJ1-3; no reliable D call. The CDR3 consists of 13 residues. Germline V gene sequence: CDR1 MNHNS, CDR2 SASEGT. V was trimmed by 1 base and J by 4 bases, leaving 5 bases between them. Written as DNA, the CDR3 is TGTGCCAGCAGTGAAGGGCAAGGAAACACCATATATTTT. This sequence encodes CASSEGQGNTIYF.

V is TRBV7-2 and J is TRBJ2-5; D unresolved. Looked up from germline, CDR1 is SGHTA and CDR2 is FQGNSA. CDR3 length: 15 amino acids. V lost 4 bases and J lost 2, with 14 bases in between. The CDR3 bases are TGTGCCAGCAGCTCCCTAGGTACTCCACAAGAGACCCAGTACTTC. This encodes CASSSLGTPQETQYF.

This clone was detected once. V and J are TRBV29-1 and TRBJ2-1; 9 bases are a match to TRBD2. V lost 7 bases, J lost 4 bases, and 5 bases stayed unmatched. The germline gives CDR1 SQVTM, CDR2 ANQGSEA. The CDR3 spans 13 residues. Here the CDR3 DNA reads TGCAGCGCAAGGGCGGGGGGGTACAATGAGCAGTTCTTC. Translated, it gives CSARAGGYNEQFF.

V is TRBV25-1 and J is TRBJ1-1; no clear D. The CDR3 loop spans 14 amino acids. The V and J ends lost 4 bases and 6 bases respectively, with 15 bases between them. Germline V gene sequence: CDR1 MGHDK, CDR2 SYGVNS. The CDR3 DNA sequence: TGTGCCAGCAGTGTTCTCAATCCGAGCGCTGAAGCTTTCTTT. It encodes CASSVLNPSAEAFF.

The V and J genes are TRBV19 and TRBJ1-5; D unresolved. Germline CDR1 reads LNHDA; CDR2 reads SQIVND (reference sequence). The germline V and J ends were trimmed by 3 bases and 5 bases, with 8 bases remaining between them. The CDR3 has 13 residues. The CDR3 DNA reads as TGTGCCAGTAGTATCCTCGGAGATCAGCCCCAGCATTTT. Encoded protein: CASSILGDQPQHF. Full variable domain (rest looked up from reference TRBV19 and TRBJ1-5): DGGITQSPKYLFRKEGQNVTLSCEQNLNHDAMYWYRQDPGQGLRLIYYSQIVNDFQKGDIAEGYSVSREKKESFPLTVTSAQKNPTAFYLCASSILGDQPQHFGDGTRLSIL.

The rearrangement links TRBV12-3 or TRBV12-4 to TRBJ2-7; D is ambiguous. CDR3 length: 11 amino acids. Trimming removed 3 bases at V and 6 bases at J, with 6 bases between. Here the CDR3 reads CASSLRGEQYF. CDR3 in DNA: TGTGCCAGCAGTTTGCGAGGCGAGCAGTACTTC.

V usage is TRBV7-3 and J usage is TRBJ1-1; maybe TRBD1 (5 bases). Germline CDR1 reads SGHTA; CDR2 reads FQGTGA. The CDR3 loop spans 13 amino acids. Trimming removed 3 bases from V and 6 bases from J, with 11 bases in between. This CDR3 reads CASSLTATAEAFF. CDR3 sequence (DNA): TGTGCCAGCAGCTTGACTGCGACAGCTGAAGCTTTCTTT.

The gene calls are TRBV18 and TRBJ2-3, with D possibly matching TRBD1 (6 bases). CDR3 length: 15 amino acids. Germline V gene data show CDR1 as KGHSH and CDR2 as LQKENI. V was trimmed by 0 bases and J by 7 bases, leaving 14 bases between them. The CDR3 here is CASSPPGAHENTQYF. The CDR3 DNA is TGTGCCAGCTCACCACCGGGGGCTCACGAGAATACGCAGTATTTT. Together with reference TRBV18 and TRBJ2-3, the CDR3 gives the full variable domain: NAGVMQNPRHLVRRRGQEARLRCSPMKGHSHVYWYRQLPEEGLKFMVYLQKENIIDESGMPKERFSAEFPKEGPSILRIQQVVRGDSAAYFCASSPPGAHENTQYFGPGTRLTVL.

This chain uses TRBV7-9 with TRBJ2-7; possibly TRBD1 for D (6 bases). Trimming pared 4 bases from V and 0 bases from J, leaving 13 bases between. Germline V lookup: CDR1 SEHNR, CDR2 FQNEAQ (reference sequence). The CDR3 covers 15 residues. CDR3 sequence (DNA): TGTGCCAGCAGCTATGGGGGCGCGAGCTCCTACGAGCAGTACTTC. Translated, it gives CASSYGGASSYEQYF.

The chain couples TRBV9 to TRBJ2-2, with D unclear. This CDR3 region has 15 residues. V was clipped by 0 bases and J by 0 bases, with 6 bases between them. Germline V gene data show CDR1 as SGDLS and CDR2 as YYNGEE. CDR3 DNA: TGTGCCAGCAGCGTAGAACGGGCGAACACCGGGGAGCTGTTTTTT. It codes for CASSVERANTGELFF.